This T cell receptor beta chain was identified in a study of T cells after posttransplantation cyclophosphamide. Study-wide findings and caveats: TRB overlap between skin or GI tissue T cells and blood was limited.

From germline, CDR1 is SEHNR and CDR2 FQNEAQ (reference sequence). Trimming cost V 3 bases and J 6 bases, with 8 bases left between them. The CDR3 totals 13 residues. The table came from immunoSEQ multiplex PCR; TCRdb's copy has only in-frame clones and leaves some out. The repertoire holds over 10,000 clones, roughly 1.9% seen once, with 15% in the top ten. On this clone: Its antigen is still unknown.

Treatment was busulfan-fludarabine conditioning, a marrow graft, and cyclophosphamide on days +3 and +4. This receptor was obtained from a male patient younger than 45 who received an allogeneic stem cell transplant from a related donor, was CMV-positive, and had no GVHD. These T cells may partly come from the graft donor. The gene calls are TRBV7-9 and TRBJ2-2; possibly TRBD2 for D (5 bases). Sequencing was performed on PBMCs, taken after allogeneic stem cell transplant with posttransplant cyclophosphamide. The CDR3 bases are TGTGCCAGCAGCTTTGAGGGCGCCGGGGAGCTGTTTTTT. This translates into CASSFEGAGELFF.